These 27 T cell receptor beta chains came from one sample sequenced in a study of T-cell memory formation after mild COVID-19. A single record per CDR3 protein comes from TCRdb applying MiXCR to the 5' RACE reads. The repertoire has around 510,000 distinct CDR3 sequences, roughly 21% of them found once; the top ten carry around 9.2%. Sequenced: PBMCs or a T cell subset sorted from them (not recorded which). These receptors all come from an adult woman who had mild COVID-19 (a few samples of this study predate the infection). Cell type and time point are not known.

The V call is TRBV18, the J call TRBJ2-1, with D perhaps being TRBD1 or TRBD2 (5 bases each). The CDR3 runs to 13 residues. V lost 6 bases and J 6 bases, leaving 12 bases between the germline ends. In germline, CDR1 is KGHSH, CDR2 LQKENI. The chain's CDR3 is CASSPLGTNEQFF. CDR3 bases: TGTGCCAGCTCGCCCCTTGGGACCAATGAGCAGTTCTTC.

This clonotype has more than one count but fewer than ten. The gene calls are TRBV21-1 and TRBJ2-3; TRBD1 is taken as the D call from the table, unchecked against the DNA. TRBV21-1 corresponds to a pseudogene. The CDR3 sequence is 20 residues long. The CDR3 spells CASSYQPKQGTKSSTDTQYF. CDR3 nucleotides: TGTGCCAGCAGCTATCAACCTAAACAGGGGACGAAATCTAGCACAGATACGCAGTATTTT.

J is TRBJ1-4 and V is TRBV20-1; 10 bases map to TRBD1. The junction had 10 bases not matched to a gene; V was cut back by 1 base and J by 8 bases. The CDR3 has 16 residues. Germline-derived CDR1 and CDR2 are DFQATT and SNEGSKA (reference sequence). The CDR3 protein is CSARVWDRGPGEKLFF. The CDR3 DNA follows: TGCAGTGCTAGAGTATGGGACAGGGGCCCGGGAGAAAAACTGTTTTTT.

The chain has TRBV7-6 and TRBJ1-1; 7 bases line up with TRBD1. CDR1 and CDR2 from the germline V gene are SGHVS and FNYEAQ. V gave up 5 bases and J gave up 4 bases; unmatched junction bases: 16. The CDR3 has 17 residues. In nucleotides, the CDR3 is TGTGCCAGCAGCCCTCTATTAAAGGGGGCGCGGGGCACTGAAGCTTTCTTT. Protein sequence: CASSPLLKGARGTEAFF.

This clonotype was observed many times. J is TRBJ2-3 and V is TRBV4-2; possible D gene TRBD2, 5 bases. This CDR3 is 15 amino acids long. Germline V CDR1 and CDR2: LGHNA, YNFKEQ. Trimming left V 2 bases short and J 1 base short, with 10 bases between. The CDR3 nucleotides read TGTGCCAGCAGCCAAACGGGAATGGGCACAGATACGCAGTATTTT. Amino acids: CASSQTGMGTDTQYF.

In this sample, this clonotype turned up a few times. The V call is TRBV25-1, the J call TRBJ1-1, with 10 bases fitting TRBD1. V gave up 6 bases and J gave up 7 bases; unmatched junction bases: 5. The CDR3 totals 13 residues. In germline, CDR1 is MGHDK, CDR2 SYGVNS. CDR3 protein: CASSEGQGIEAFF. CDR3 nucleotide sequence: TGTGCCAGCAGCGAGGGACAGGGGATTGAAGCTTTCTTT. Filled out from reference TRBV25-1 and TRBJ1-1, the complete variable domain reads EADIYQTPRYLVIGTGKKITLECSQTMGHDKMYWYQQDPGMELHLIHYSYGVNSTEKGDLSSESTVSRIRTEHFPLTLESARPSHTSQYLCASSEGQGIEAFFGQGTRLTVV.

This chain links TRBV5-1 with TRBJ2-3; 13 bases agree with TRBD2. The V and J ends lost 4 bases and 4 bases, in that order; junction bases with no gene match: 6. CDR1 and CDR2 from the germline V gene are SGHRS and YFSETQ. The CDR3 spans 16 residues. The CDR3 sequence is CASSLEGLAGADTQYF. The CDR3 DNA follows: TGCGCCAGCAGCCTAGAAGGACTAGCGGGAGCAGATACGCAGTATTTT. Filled out from reference TRBV5-1 and TRBJ2-3, the complete variable domain reads KAGVTQTPRYLIKTRGQQVTLSCSPISGHRSVSWYQQTPGQGLQFLFEYFSETQRNKGNFPGRFSGRQFSNSRSEMNVSTLELGDSALYLCASSLEGLAGADTQYFGPGTRLTVL.

The chain uses TRBV20-1 and TRBJ1-6; 8 bases align to TRBD1. After removal of 3 bases from V and 10 bases from J, the junction contained 5 bases not matched to a gene. There are 13 residues in the CDR3. Germline V gives CDR1 DFQATT, CDR2 SNEGSKA (reference sequence). The CDR3 DNA follows: TGCAGTGCTAGCGGACAGGGAACCTCACCCCTCCACTTT. Its protein product is CSASGQGTSPLHF.

The table lists this clonotype with a count of one. The gene calls are TRBV2 and TRBJ1-5; D call uncertain. V was shortened by 4 bases and J by 0 bases, with 10 bases between the two germline ends. The V gene's germline CDR1 is SNHLY and CDR2 FYNNEI. This CDR3 contains 15 residues. The CDR3 region has the DNA TGTGCCAGCAGTGCGGCGGGATATAGCAATCAGCCCCAGCATTTT. Its protein is CASSAAGYSNQPQHF.

The CDR3 region is CASSLSGRQVYNEQFF. As DNA, the CDR3 is TGTGCCAGCAGTCTTAGCGGGCGACAGGTGTACAATGAGCAGTTCTTC. The rearrangement links TRBV6-6 to TRBJ2-1, with D possibly matching TRBD2 (7 bases). From germline, CDR1 is MNHNY and CDR2 SVGAGI (reference sequence). V was trimmed by 5 bases and J by 4 bases, leaving 18 bases between them. This CDR3 has 16 amino acids.

The chain carries TRBV10-3 and TRBJ1-2; D ambiguous. Germline loops: CDR1 ENHRY, CDR2 SYGVKD. V was shortened by 0 bases and J by 6 bases, with 8 bases between the two germline ends. CDR3 length: 13 residues. CDR3 DNA: TGTGCCATCAGTGAGTCCTGGGGAAATGGCTACACCTTC. It translates to CAISESWGNGYTF.

This clonotype was counted a few times. This rearrangement joins TRBV12-3 or TRBV12-4 to TRBJ2-6; a weak D match, TRBD2 (6 bases). With 1 base removed from V and 0 bases from J, the gap between germline ends came to 10 bases. CDR3 length: 17 amino acids. In nucleotides, the CDR3 is TGTGCCAGCAGTTTAGTAATGGGAGGCTCTGGGGCCAACGTCCTGACTTTC. It encodes CASSLVMGGSGANVLTF.

This clonotype was seen more than once but under ten times. The V gene is TRBV30, the J gene TRBJ2-7; tentatively, D is TRBD1 (5 bases). V lost 0 bases and J lost 12, with 15 bases in between. CDR1 is GTSNPN, CDR2 SVGIG, per germline (reference sequence). This CDR3 has 12 amino acids. CDR3 amino acids: CAWSVLRGPGYF. Here the CDR3 DNA reads TGTGCCTGGAGTGTATTAAGGGGTCCAGGGTACTTC.

This clonotype was counted a few times. V and J are TRBV19 and TRBJ2-1; 7 nucleotides align to TRBD2. V lost 5 bases to trimming and J lost 6 bases; unmatched junction nucleotides: 13. This CDR3 has 16 residues. Germline V gene data show CDR1 as LNHDA and CDR2 as SQIVND (reference sequence). The CDR3 spells CASSRTRRGSGNEQFF. In DNA form, the CDR3 reads TGTGCCAGTAGTCGGACTAGGAGGGGTAGCGGCAATGAGCAGTTCTTC.

This clonotype turned up a few times. The chain is built from TRBV29-1 and TRBJ2-6, with a tentative D call TRBD2 (6 bases). CDR1 and CDR2 from the germline V gene are SQVTM and ANQGSEA. CDR3 size: 15 residues. V gave up 6 bases and J gave up 0 bases, with 12 bases separating them. The CDR3 DNA reads as TGCAGCGTCGTCCGGGGGTCCTCTGGGGCCAACGTCCTGACTTTC. Residues: CSVVRGSSGANVLTF.

This clonotype was seen more than once but under ten times. V is TRBV7-2 and J is TRBJ2-5; D call uncertain. V was pared by 2 bases and J by 0 bases, with 13 bases between. CDR3 length: 16 residues. Per germline, CDR1 SGHTA and CDR2 FQGNSA. The CDR3 loop is CASSLNSPQDQETQYF. The CDR3 DNA follows: TGTGCCAGCAGCTTAAATTCCCCCCAGGACCAAGAGACCCAGTACTTC.

This clonotype has only a few counts. The J gene is TRBJ2-1, the V gene TRBV5-1; 7 positions match TRBD1. Germline trimming cut 0 bases from V and 7 bases from J; bases unmatched to any gene: 7. This CDR3 spans 15 amino acids. Germline V CDR1 and CDR2: SGHRS, YFSETQ. The CDR3 DNA reads TGCGCCAGCAGCTTGGAAGGGGGCAGGGGGAATGAGCAGTTCTTC. Translated, it gives CASSLEGGRGNEQFF.

This clonotype has more than one count but fewer than ten. The genes are TRBV18 and TRBJ2-5, with D perhaps TRBD2 (6 bases). CDR1 and CDR2 (germline): KGHSH, LQKENI. The CDR3 runs to 15 residues. V dropped 1 base and J dropped 10 bases, with 19 bases sitting between them. CDR3 sequence reads: CASSPRQGPSGDQYF. In DNA form, the CDR3 reads TGTGCCAGCTCACCACGTCAGGGCCCCTCGGGAGACCAGTACTTC.

This clonotype was seen a few times. DNA of the CDR3: TGCAGTGCTTTCCGACAGGTCGGGAACACTGAAGCTTTCTTT. Amino acids: CSAFRQVGNTEAFF. The chain recombines TRBV20-1 with TRBJ1-1; D perhaps matches TRBD1 (6 bases). Germline V gene lookup returns CDR1 DFQATT and CDR2 SNEGSKA (reference sequence). V dropped 5 bases and J dropped 1 base, with 14 bases sitting between them. This CDR3 has 14 residues.

This sequence joins TRBV24-1 and TRBJ1-2; D uncertain. Deletions cut 4 bases from V and 7 bases from J, with 12 bases between. Germline assignment: CDR1 KGHDR and CDR2 SFDVKD. The CDR3 consists of 13 residues. The DNA of the CDR3 is TGTGCCACCAGTGAGGCCAGGTCGCTTGGCTACACCTTC. Its translation: CATSEARSLGYTF.

This clonotype was observed at least ten times. The chain couples TRBV27 to TRBJ2-2, with TRBD1 identical over 9 bases. Germline loops: CDR1 MNHEY, CDR2 SMNVEV (reference sequence). The CDR3 has 13 amino acids. Trimming cost V 6 bases and J 6 bases; bases outside gene matches: 2. The CDR3 loop is CASRRQGAGELFF. The CDR3 region has the DNA TGTGCCAGCAGGAGACAGGGGGCCGGGGAGCTGTTTTTT.

J is TRBJ2-1 and V is TRBV6-2 or TRBV6-3, with 8 bases fitting TRBD1. Germline CDR1 and CDR2: MNHEY and SVGEGT. V dropped 7 bases and J dropped 9; count of bases not matched to a gene: 8. The CDR3 extends over 13 amino acids. This chain's CDR3 is CASKMTGVGEQFF. The CDR3 coding sequence is TGTGCCAGCAAAATGACAGGGGTCGGTGAGCAGTTCTTC.

This clonotype came up a few times. The chain links TRBV5-1 to TRBJ2-7, with 10 bases aligning to TRBD2. The CDR3 loop spans 15 amino acids. Germline V gene sequence: CDR1 SGHRS, CDR2 YFSETQ. V shed 3 bases, J shed 3 bases, and the junction held 6 bases outside the gene matches. The CDR3 bases are TGCGCCAGCAGCTCATGGACTAGCGGAGGCTACGAGCAGTACTTC. Protein product: CASSSWTSGGYEQYF.

This chain joins TRBV5-1 and TRBJ1-5; no reliable D call. Trimming left V 0 bases short and J 2 bases short, with 9 bases between. The CDR3 consists of 15 residues. Germline V gene sequence: CDR1 SGHRS, CDR2 YFSETQ. CDR3 residues: CASSLDRMGNQPQHF. The CDR3, as DNA: TGCGCCAGCAGCTTGGATAGAATGGGCAATCAGCCCCAGCATTTT. The full variable domain, rest sourced from reference TRBV5-1 and TRBJ1-5, is KAGVTQTPRYLIKTRGQQVTLSCSPISGHRSVSWYQQTPGQGLQFLFEYFSETQRNKGNFPGRFSGRQFSNSRSEMNVSTLELGDSALYLCASSLDRMGNQPQHFGDGTRLSIL.

The gene calls are TRBV19 and TRBJ1-2, with D possibly matching TRBD1 (6 bases). V lost 1 base, J lost 4 bases, and 16 bases lay in between. Germline CDR1 LNHDA, CDR2 SQIVND (reference sequence). CDR3 size: 16 residues. The CDR3 DNA reads TGTGCCAGTAGTATAGGACAGGCCTTACCCGTCTATGGCTACACCTTC. As protein: CASSIGQALPVYGYTF. Drawing the rest from reference TRBV19 and TRBJ1-2, the complete variable domain is DGGITQSPKYLFRKEGQNVTLSCEQNLNHDAMYWYRQDPGQGLRLIYYSQIVNDFQKGDIAEGYSVSREKKESFPLTVTSAQKNPTAFYLCASSIGQALPVYGYTFGSGTRLTVV.

The V call is TRBV6-1, the J call TRBJ1-2, with D possibly matching TRBD1 (5 bases). Germline V lookup: CDR1 MNHNS, CDR2 SASEGT. The CDR3 totals 12 residues. With 5 bases removed from V and 8 bases from J, the gap between germline ends came to 12 bases. The CDR3: CASSTRAQGYTF. CDR3 coding DNA: TGTGCCAGCAGTACCAGGGCACAGGGCTACACCTTC.

The rearrangement uses TRBV5-1 and TRBJ1-2; no reliable D call. This CDR3 is built from 14 residues. Germline V CDR1 and CDR2: SGHRS, YFSETQ. The V gene lost 5 bases and the J gene lost 6 bases, with 17 bases spanning the gap. This CDR3 reads CASRLNFGSDGYTF. The CDR3 DNA reads TGCGCCAGCAGACTAAACTTCGGGAGCGATGGCTACACCTTC. Combining the CDR3 with reference TRBV5-1 and TRBJ1-2 gives the whole variable domain KAGVTQTPRYLIKTRGQQVTLSCSPISGHRSVSWYQQTPGQGLQFLFEYFSETQRNKGNFPGRFSGRQFSNSRSEMNVSTLELGDSALYLCASRLNFGSDGYTFGSGTRLTVV.